A selection of T cell receptor beta chains follows, all from one sample in a study of cytomegalovirus exposure and HLA in healthy donors. Using immunoSEQ multiplex PCR, the repertoire was profiled, and TCRdb retains in-frame clones only, with some absent. The data contain approximately 170,000 clones, about 75% of them singletons. The sequenced material came from PBMCs. The origin of the receptors is a male donor in good health and CMV-seropositive. Both conserved end residues are part of each CDR3. Each record gives: J gene, clone size, D gene, V gene, CDR3 DNA, CDR3 protein. D genes are given only for firm matches. Expanded clones get a size class; other rows say once, few or many, or leave the size out.

TRBJ2-2 | - | - | TRBV5-6 | TGTGCCAGCAGCGTAAACACCGGGGAGCTGTTTTTT | CASSVNTGELFF
TRBJ1-1 | - | TRBD1 | TRBV30 | TGTGCCTGGGACAGGGCCAACACTGAAGCTTTCTTT | CAWDRANTEAFF
TRBJ1-3 | - | - | TRBV25-1 | TGTGCCAGCAGTGCCCCCATTGGAAACACCATATATTTT | CASSAPIGNTIYF
TRBJ2-5 | - | TRBD1 | TRBV19 | TGTGCCAGTAGTATTAACAGGGGGATCCAAGAGACCCAGTACTTC | CASSINRGIQETQYF
TRBJ2-5 | - | - | TRBV5-8 | TGTGCCAGCAGCTACCGGAGCAGTGGGACCCAGTACTTC | CASSYRSSGTQYF
TRBJ2-3 | - | - | TRBV9 | TGTGCCAGCAGCGTAGCGGGTTACGAAACAGATACGCAGTATTTT | CASSVAGYETDTQYF
TRBJ2-2 | - | - | TRBV25-1 | TGTGCCAGCAGTGAATTGGGCAGCCAGGCCGGGGAGCTGTTTTTT | CASSELGSQAGELFF
TRBJ2-7 | - | - | TRBV7-3 | TGTGCCAGCAGCTTATTGCCAGGGGTCGACGAGCAGTACTTC | CASSLLPGVDEQYF
TRBJ1-2 | - | - | TRBV9 | TGTGCCAGCAGCGTAGGGGGAGGGGGCTACACCTTC | CASSVGGGGYTF
TRBJ2-2 | - | - | TRBV7-8 | TGTGCCAGCAGCCGCGTTACTAGGGACACCGGGGAGCTGTTTTTT | CASSRVTRDTGELFF
TRBJ1-2 | - | - | TRBV29-1 | TGCAGCGTTGTGCCGACAGTCTCTCTCTATGGCTACACCTTC | CSVVPTVSLYGYTF
TRBJ2-7 | - | - | TRBV7-2 | TGTGCCAGCAGTTTACAGGGATCCTCCTACGAGCAGTACTTC | CASSLQGSSYEQYF
TRBJ2-5 | - | - | TRBV14 | TGTGCCAGCAGCCAAGCACAGGGTCGAGAGACCCAGTACTTC | CASSQAQGRETQYF
TRBJ2-7 | - | TRBD1 | TRBV30 | TGTGCCTGGAGCCCGGTATATGGGACAGGCGGCGCGATGGAGTACTTC | CAWSPVYGTGGAMEYF
TRBJ1-2 | few | - | TRBV11-1 | TGTGCCAGCAGCTTTGGTGGTAGCTATGGCTACACCTTC | CASSFGGSYGYTF
TRBJ2-7 | - | TRBD2 | TRBV4-3 | TGCGCCAGCAGCCACAAGACTAGCGGCCCCTACGAGCAGTACTTC | CASSHKTSGPYEQYF
TRBJ2-7 | - | TRBD1 | TRBV7-6 | TGTGCCAGCAGCTTAGCCGGGGGACAGGGCTACGAGCAGTACTTC | CASSLAGGQGYEQYF
TRBJ1-3 | - | TRBD1 | TRBV7-9 | TGTGCCAGCAGCTCTTCTGAGGGACAGGGGAGTGGAAACACCATATATTTT | CASSSSEGQGSGNTIYF
TRBJ2-6 | - | - | TRBV9 | TGTGCCAGCAGGAGGCCCGGTTCTGGGGCCAACGTCCTGACTTTC | CASRRPGSGANVLTF